A single sample is the source of the 18 T cell receptor beta chains below, sequenced in a study of T cell responses to AZD1222 COVID-19 vaccine. Assay used: immunoSEQ multiplex PCR; TCRdb lists only in-frame clones, some missing. Of 150,000 to 200,000 clones detected, 80% to 95% appear once; the ten largest clones hold more than 1.1%. Sequenced material: peripheral blood, taken on day 0 of AZD1222 vaccination. The receptors stem from an adult in good health.

The CDR3 bases are TGTGCCAGCTCACCAACACAGGGGAACACTGAAGCTTTCTTT. Its translation: CASSPTQGNTEAFF. The J gene is TRBJ1-1, the V gene TRBV18, with D possibly matching TRBD1 (6 bases). This CDR3 contains 14 residues. Germline CDR1 is KGHSH and CDR2 is LQKENI. The V and J ends lost 2 bases and 1 base respectively, with 8 bases between them. Together with reference TRBV18 and TRBJ1-1, the CDR3 gives the full variable domain: NAGVMQNPRHLVRRRGQEARLRCSPMKGHSHVYWYRQLPEEGLKFMVYLQKENIIDESGMPKERFSAEFPKEGPSILRIQQVVRGDSAAYFCASSPTQGNTEAFFGQGTRLTVV.

This clone was detected only once. The V call is TRBV28, the J call TRBJ2-1; tentative D call: TRBD1 (9 bases). V was trimmed by 7 bases and J by 3 bases, leaving 16 bases between them. CDR1 is MDHEN, CDR2 SYDVKM, per germline. The CDR3 extends over 15 amino acids. The CDR3: CASTGGGQGYNEQFF. Here the CDR3 DNA reads TGTGCCAGCACCGGGGGGGGACAGGGCTACAATGAGCAGTTCTTC.

V gene TRBV5-1 combines with J gene TRBJ1-2; D not resolved. Germline loops: CDR1 SGHRS, CDR2 YFSETQ. Trimming removed 0 bases at V and 8 bases at J, with 17 bases between. This CDR3 is built from 15 residues. The CDR3 protein is CASSLGPGSEYGYTF. The CDR3 coding sequence is TGCGCCAGCAGCTTGGGTCCGGGGTCGGAGTACGGCTACACCTTC.

The chain combines TRBV30 with TRBJ1-4; a weak D match, TRBD1 (6 bases). This CDR3 comprises 14 residues. V was clipped by 0 bases and J by 8 bases, with 13 bases between them. Germline lookup yields CDR1 GTSNPN and CDR2 SVGIG (reference sequence). The CDR3 sequence: CAWSVLGGREKLFF. The DNA of the CDR3 is TGTGCCTGGAGTGTACTCGGGGGGCGGGAAAAACTGTTTTTT.

The CDR3 DNA follows: TGTGCCAGCAGTGACGGACCTGGAAACACCATATATTTT. Protein sequence: CASSDGPGNTIYF. The gene calls are TRBV6-4 and TRBJ1-3; D gene unclear. The V gene's germline CDR1 is MRHNA and CDR2 SNTAGT. V dropped 2 bases and J dropped 2 bases, with 4 bases sitting between them. The CDR3 is 13 amino acids.

The J gene is TRBJ1-1, the V gene TRBV27; D remains unclear. This CDR3 has 17 amino acids. V lost 2 bases, J lost 1 base, and 17 bases lay in between. From germline, CDR1 is MNHEY and CDR2 SMNVEV (reference sequence). The CDR3 sequence is CASSLRWRGGPNTEAFF. The CDR3, as DNA: TGTGCCAGCAGTTTAAGGTGGCGGGGAGGGCCGAACACTGAAGCTTTCTTT.

This chain links TRBV5-1 with TRBJ2-3; 15 nucleotides line up with TRBD2. CDR1 is SGHRS and CDR2 is YFSETQ in the germline V gene. Germline trimming cut 4 bases from V and 0 bases from J; bases unmatched to any gene: 9. The CDR3 covers 19 residues. The CDR3 DNA sequence: TGCGCCAGCAGCCCGGGACTAGCGGGGGGCCAAATTAGCACAGATACGCAGTATTTT. The encoded protein is CASSPGLAGGQISTDTQYF.

V gene TRBV7-9 combines with J gene TRBJ1-4; TRBD1 is a possible D gene (6 bases). V was trimmed by 1 base and J by 1 base, leaving 7 bases between them. From germline, CDR1 is SEHNR and CDR2 FQNEAQ (reference sequence). This CDR3 contains 15 residues. CDR3 in DNA: TGTGCCAGCAGCTTAGGACAGGAAACTAATGAAAAACTGTTTTTT. Its protein product is CASSLGQETNEKLFF.

As DNA, the CDR3 is TGTGCCACCAGCCCCTTGGGGTCCTCCTACAATGAGCAGTTCTTC. This codes for CATSPLGSSYNEQFF. J is TRBJ2-1 and V is TRBV15, with no clear D. Germline CDR1 is LNHNV and CDR2 is YYDKDF (reference sequence). V shed 5 bases and J shed 0 bases, with 11 bases lying between them. This CDR3 spans 15 amino acids.

This rearrangement joins TRBV3-1 (or the pseudogene TRBV3-2) to TRBJ1-2; D unclear. CDR3 size: 14 residues. Germline V CDR1 and CDR2: LGHDT, YNNKEL (reference sequence). V lost 0 bases to trimming and J lost 7 bases, with 12 bases between them. Written as DNA, the CDR3 is TGTGCCAGCAGCCAAGATTCCGTGCTTGGTGGCTACACCTTC. Residues: CASSQDSVLGGYTF.

V is TRBV7-9 and J is TRBJ2-1; a possible D gene is TRBD2 (6 bases). The CDR3 extends over 11 amino acids. The ends were cut back, 3 bases at V and 14 bases at J, with 11 bases in the middle. The germline CDR1 and CDR2 sequences are SEHNR and FQNEAQ (reference sequence). The CDR3 loop is CASSLGGTEFF. The CDR3 DNA reads TGTGCCAGCAGCTTGGGGGGTACGGAGTTCTTC.

This clone has just one count. The gene calls are TRBV18 and TRBJ1-4; no firm D call. CDR1 is KGHSH and CDR2 is LQKENI in the germline V gene. V was trimmed by 3 bases and J by 8 bases, leaving 10 bases between them. The CDR3 runs to 13 residues. The CDR3 DNA is TGTGCCAGCTCACCGGCTCAAAGGGAAAAACTGTTTTTT. This codes for CASSPAQREKLFF.

The chain combines TRBV11-2 with TRBJ2-7; 8 nucleotides match TRBD1. The CDR3 totals 15 residues. Germline loops: CDR1 SGHAT, CDR2 FQNNGV. V was pared by 1 base and J by 3 bases, with 5 bases of the junction left unmatched. The CDR3 DNA sequence: TGTGCCAGCAGCTTAGGACAGGGGCGAAACTACGAGCAGTACTTC. Its translation is CASSLGQGRNYEQYF.

The rearrangement uses TRBV10-1 and TRBJ1-1, with TRBD1 matching over 9 bases. J gave up 1 base and V 5 bases, and 2 bases lay outside the gene matches. The CDR3 runs 14 residues. Germline V lookup: CDR1 WNHNN, CDR2 SYGVQD (reference sequence). The CDR3 DNA is TGCGCCAGCAGTCACAGGGGGCCGAACACTGAAGCTTTCTTT. This translates into CASSHRGPNTEAFF.

The rearrangement joins TRBV6-5 to TRBJ1-2, with 7 bases aligning to TRBD1. V trimming: 0 bases; J trimming: 8 bases; junction bases outside the gene matches: 6. The CDR3 has 14 residues. Germline lookup yields CDR1 MNHEY and CDR2 SVGAGI. The CDR3 coding sequence is TGTGCCAGCAGTTACTCGGGGACAGTGGAAGGCTACACCTTC. It is translated as CASSYSGTVEGYTF.

About this clone itself: Being one base from a much bigger clone, this may be a read error. The chain links TRBV14 to TRBJ1-5; D is ambiguous. The CDR3 covers 13 residues. The germline V gene encodes CDR1 SGHDN and CDR2 FVKESK. Trimming removed 1 base from V and 2 bases from J, with 3 bases in between. CDR3 coding DNA: TGTGCCAGCAGCCAAGGAGGCAATCAGCCCCAGCATTTT. Its protein product is CASSQGGNQPQHF. The entire variable domain, with the rest obtained from reference TRBV14 and TRBJ1-5, is as follows: EAGVTQFPSHSVIEKGQTVTLRCDPISGHDNLYWYRRVMGKEIKFLLHFVKESKQDESGMPNNRFLAERTGGTYSTLKVQPAELEDSGVYFCASSQGGNQPQHFGDGTRLSIL.

The J gene is TRBJ1-4, the V gene TRBV12-5, with 9 bases fitting TRBD1. Germline loops: CDR1 LGHNT, CDR2 FRNRAP. This CDR3 spans 13 amino acids. V lost 8 bases and J lost 8; bases outside the gene matches: 6. The CDR3 nucleotides read TGTGCTAGTCGACAGACAGGGGGAGAAAAACTGTTTTTT. Residues: CASRQTGGEKLFF.

V is TRBV15 and J is TRBJ2-3, with D possibly matching TRBD2 (6 bases). Looked up from germline, CDR1 is LNHNV and CDR2 is YYDKDF (reference sequence). This CDR3 has 16 residues. V lost 3 bases, J lost 5 bases, and 18 bases lay in between. CDR3 coding DNA: TGTGCCACCAGCAGTGGGTTGCTAGCGCGGGAAGATACGCAGTATTTT. Translation: CATSSGLLAREDTQYF.